This T cell receptor beta chain was sequenced in a study of shared T cell receptors in the human thymus. The method was immunoSEQ multiplex PCR; TCRdb's version includes in-frame clones alone and lacks a portion of them. The repertoire consists of approximately 400,000 clones, with 95% occurring once and the leading ten covering approximately 0.02%. Germline CDR1 and CDR2: GTSNPN and SVGIG (reference sequence). The CDR3 loop spans 14 amino acids. Deletions cut 2 bases from V and 2 bases from J, with 11 bases between. This chain uses TRBV30 with TRBJ2-3, with D uncertain. Material: thymocytes. The sequence was obtained from a human donor. CDR3 DNA: TGTGCCTGGAGTAGCACTACTATCACAGATACGCAGTATTTT. Protein: CAWSSTTITDTQYF.